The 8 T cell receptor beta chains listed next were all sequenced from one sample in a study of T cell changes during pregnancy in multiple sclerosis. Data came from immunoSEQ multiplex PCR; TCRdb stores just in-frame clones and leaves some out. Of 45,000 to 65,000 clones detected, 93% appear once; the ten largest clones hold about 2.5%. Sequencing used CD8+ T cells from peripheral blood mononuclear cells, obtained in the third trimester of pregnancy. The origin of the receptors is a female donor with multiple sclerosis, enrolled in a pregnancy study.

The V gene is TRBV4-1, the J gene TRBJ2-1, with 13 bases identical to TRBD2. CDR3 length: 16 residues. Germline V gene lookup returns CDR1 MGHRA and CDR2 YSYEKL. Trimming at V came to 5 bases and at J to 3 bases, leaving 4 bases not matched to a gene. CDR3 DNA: TGCGCCAGCAGCTACGGGACTAGCGGGGTCTACAATGAGCAGTTCTTC. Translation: CASSYGTSGVYNEQFF.

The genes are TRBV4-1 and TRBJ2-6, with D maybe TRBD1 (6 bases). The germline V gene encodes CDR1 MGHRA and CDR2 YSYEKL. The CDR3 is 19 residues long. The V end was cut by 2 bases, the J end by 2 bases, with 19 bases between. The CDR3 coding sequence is TGCGCCAGCAGCCAAAAGGCCACAGGGAACTCTACTGGGGCCAACGTCCTGACTTTC. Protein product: CASSQKATGNSTGANVLTF.

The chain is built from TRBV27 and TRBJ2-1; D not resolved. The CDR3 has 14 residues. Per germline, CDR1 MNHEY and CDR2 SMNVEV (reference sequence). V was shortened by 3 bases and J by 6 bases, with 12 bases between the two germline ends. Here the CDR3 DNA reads TGTGCCAGCAGTTTTAGTCCTAGAGGCAATGAGCAGTTCTTC. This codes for CASSFSPRGNEQFF.

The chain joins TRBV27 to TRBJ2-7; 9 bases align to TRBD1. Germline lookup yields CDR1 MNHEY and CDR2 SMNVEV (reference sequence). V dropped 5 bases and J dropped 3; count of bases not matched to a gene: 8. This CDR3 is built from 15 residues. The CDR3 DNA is TGTGCCAGCAGTCCTGGCACAGGGGGCTTCTACGAGCAGTACTTC. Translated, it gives CASSPGTGGFYEQYF.

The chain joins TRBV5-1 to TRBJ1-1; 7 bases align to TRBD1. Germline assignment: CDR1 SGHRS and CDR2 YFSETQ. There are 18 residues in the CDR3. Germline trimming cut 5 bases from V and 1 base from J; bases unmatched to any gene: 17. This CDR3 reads CASSPHNPLQGWNTEAFF. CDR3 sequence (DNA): TGCGCCAGCAGTCCGCACAACCCACTACAGGGGTGGAACACTGAAGCTTTCTTT.

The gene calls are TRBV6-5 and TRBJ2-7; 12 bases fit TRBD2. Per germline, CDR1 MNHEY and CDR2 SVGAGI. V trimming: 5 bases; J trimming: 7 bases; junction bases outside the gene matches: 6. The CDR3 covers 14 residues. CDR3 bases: TGTGCCAGCAGTCGACTAGCGGGAGCGCAGGAGCAGTACTTC. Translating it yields CASSRLAGAQEQYF.

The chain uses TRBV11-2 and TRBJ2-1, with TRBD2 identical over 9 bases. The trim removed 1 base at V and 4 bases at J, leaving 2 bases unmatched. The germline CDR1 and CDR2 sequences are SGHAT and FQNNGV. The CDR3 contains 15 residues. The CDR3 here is CASSLGLAGYNEQFF. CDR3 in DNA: TGTGCCAGCAGCTTAGGGCTAGCGGGATACAATGAGCAGTTCTTC. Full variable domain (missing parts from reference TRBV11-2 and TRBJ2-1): EAGVAQSPRYKIIEKRQSVAFWCNPISGHATLYWYQQILGQGPKLLIQFQNNGVVDDSQLPKDRFSAERLKGVDSTLKIQPAKLEDSAVYLCASSLGLAGYNEQFFGPGTRLTVL.

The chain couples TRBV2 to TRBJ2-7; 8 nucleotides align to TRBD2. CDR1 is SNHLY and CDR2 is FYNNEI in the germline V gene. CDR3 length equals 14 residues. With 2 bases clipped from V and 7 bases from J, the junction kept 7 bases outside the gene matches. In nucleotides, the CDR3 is TGTGCCAGCAGTGAAATTAGCGGGACTTGGGAGCAGTACTTC. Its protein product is CASSEISGTWEQYF.